These T cell receptor beta chains were read from a single sample in a study of blood T cell repertoires in COVID-19. Assay used: immunoSEQ multiplex PCR; TCRdb lists only in-frame clones, some missing. The sample lists about 280,000 clones; 70% to 90% were seen once. The sequenced sample was peripheral blood. These receptors all come from a woman in her seventies with COVID-19, enrolled during active disease. The CDR3 runs from the conserved cysteine through the conserved F or W.

CDR3aa: CASSPMGGSGNTIYF; v_gene: TRBV5-1; j_gene: TRBJ1-3
CDR3aa: CASREGGQVSQPQHF; v_gene: TRBV19; j_gene: TRBJ1-5
CDR3aa: CARSPFGQDHSNQPQHF; v_gene: TRBV5-3; j_gene: TRBJ1-5
CDR3aa: CASSFGQSNSGNTIYF; v_gene: TRBV7-8; j_gene: TRBJ1-3
CDR3aa: CACAQGENYGYTF; v_gene: TRBV6-5; j_gene: TRBJ1-2
CDR3aa: CAWSPQGNQPQHF; v_gene: TRBV30; j_gene: TRBJ1-5
CDR3aa: CASSLSGGYGYTF; v_gene: TRBV5-5; j_gene: TRBJ1-2
CDR3aa: CASSQDSPVDGGYTF; v_gene: TRBV4-3; j_gene: TRBJ1-2
CDR3aa: CASSLKRTEAFF; v_gene: TRBV12-3/TRBV12-4; j_gene: TRBJ1-1
CDR3aa: CASSAGGQGAFRAFF; v_gene: TRBV19; j_gene: TRBJ1-1
CDR3aa: CASSVRAYEQYF; v_gene: TRBV25-1; j_gene: TRBJ2-7
CDR3aa: CASSGILAGRYNEQFF; v_gene: TRBV2; j_gene: TRBJ2-1
CDR3aa: CAWSVGGVVRGYTF; v_gene: TRBV30; j_gene: TRBJ1-2
CDR3aa: CASSSDSDTEAFF; v_gene: TRBV11-3; j_gene: TRBJ1-1
CDR3aa: CASTLGGGTDTQYF; v_gene: TRBV19; j_gene: TRBJ2-3
CDR3aa: CASTGHNYGYTF; v_gene: TRBV9; j_gene: TRBJ1-2
CDR3aa: CASTGTGRSGELFF; v_gene: TRBV2; j_gene: TRBJ2-2
CDR3aa: CASSERTGLGYEQYF; v_gene: TRBV10-1; j_gene: TRBJ2-7
CDR3aa: CASSRSAGGGETQYF; v_gene: TRBV4-2; j_gene: TRBJ2-5
CDR3aa: CASSTKGGTEAFF; v_gene: TRBV6-6; j_gene: TRBJ1-1
CDR3aa: CASSLLGSLQETQYF; v_gene: TRBV7-2; j_gene: TRBJ2-5
CDR3aa: CASSNRVHNYGYTF; v_gene: TRBV6-2/TRBV6-3; j_gene: TRBJ1-2
CDR3aa: CASSLGRYQETQYF; v_gene: TRBV7-2; j_gene: TRBJ2-5
CDR3aa: CASSWGAGELFF; v_gene: TRBV27; j_gene: TRBJ2-2
CDR3aa: CASSPWTGFLNSPLHF; v_gene: TRBV3-1/TRBV3-2; j_gene: TRBJ1-6
CDR3aa: CASRGGGHGYTF; v_gene: TRBV9; j_gene: TRBJ1-2
CDR3aa: CASSPGTLGPYEQYF; v_gene: TRBV5-1; j_gene: TRBJ2-7
CDR3aa: CASTLAGGPEETQYF; v_gene: TRBV7-2; j_gene: TRBJ2-5
CDR3aa: CASSITGTGGSSYEQYF; v_gene: TRBV19; j_gene: TRBJ2-7
CDR3aa: CASYPLGESSSNQPQHF; v_gene: TRBV28; j_gene: TRBJ1-5
CDR3aa: CASSYLARMEETQYF; v_gene: TRBV28; j_gene: TRBJ2-5
CDR3aa: CASSLAGDNNSPLHF; v_gene: TRBV5-1; j_gene: TRBJ1-6
CDR3aa: CASSAGLNYEQYF; v_gene: TRBV7-2; j_gene: TRBJ2-7
CDR3aa: CASSHSNQPQHF; v_gene: TRBV10-1; j_gene: TRBJ1-5
CDR3aa: CASSPPGAGEYGYTF; v_gene: TRBV28; j_gene: TRBJ1-2
CDR3aa: CASSLSRTATNEKLFF; v_gene: TRBV13; j_gene: TRBJ1-4
CDR3aa: CASSTQGPYEQYF; v_gene: TRBV12-3/TRBV12-4; j_gene: TRBJ2-7
CDR3aa: CATSDLQGSTIYF; v_gene: TRBV24-1; j_gene: TRBJ1-3
CDR3aa: CASSQDVETQYF; v_gene: TRBV3-1/TRBV3-2; j_gene: TRBJ2-5
CDR3aa: CASSIDAGGPSYEQYF; v_gene: TRBV19; j_gene: TRBJ2-7
CDR3aa: CASSYRDRYPGYTF; v_gene: TRBV5-6; j_gene: TRBJ1-2